A selection of T cell receptor beta chains follows, all from one sample in a study of Ad26.COV2.S vaccination and SARS-CoV-2 variants. Sequencing was performed with immunoSEQ multiplex PCR; in TCRdb, only in-frame clones are kept and a portion is missing. The sample carries 75,000 to 100,000 clones, less than 85% recorded once. Sequencing was performed on peripheral blood, taken after recovery from COVID-19. These receptor sequences come from a human donor who had recovered from COVID-19. CDR3s include the opening cysteine and the closing phenylalanine or tryptophan. The D gene is left open where the match is weak. The listing skips clone size in some rows; elsewhere it reads once, few, many or a size class.

d_gene	v_gene	len	j_gene	abundance	CDR3nt	CDR3aa
NA	TRBV7-2	15	TRBJ2-5	NA	TGTGCCAGCGGTTCGGGCGGGGGCAACCAAGAGACCCAGTACTTC	CASGSGGGNQETQYF
TRBD2	TRBV7-2	18	TRBJ2-3	NA	TGTGCCAGCAGCTTAGGGTCGGGCACTAGCGGGAGGTCAGATACGCAGTATTTT	CASSLGSGTSGRSDTQYF
TRBD2	TRBV5-1	16	TRBJ2-1	NA	TGCGCCAGCAGCTTGGTTCCCAGCGGGGTATACAATGAGCAGTTCTTC	CASSLVPSGVYNEQFF
NA	TRBV19	14	TRBJ2-3	NA	TGTGCCAGTAGTTATTCCCAGCACACAGATACGCAGTATTTT	CASSYSQHTDTQYF
TRBD1	TRBV28	18	TRBJ1-5	NA	TGTGCCAGCAGTTTATTCCGCAAAGGGACAGGATTCAATCAGCCCCAGCATTTT	CASSLFRKGTGFNQPQHF
NA	TRBV29-1	13	TRBJ1-6	many	TGCAGCGTTGCCCGGAACCGCGATTCTCCCCTCCACTTT	CSVARNRDSPLHF
TRBD2	TRBV27	15	TRBJ2-5	few	TGTGCCAGCAGTTCCTATAGCGGGAGAGGCGAGACCCAGTACTTC	CASSSYSGRGETQYF
TRBD2	TRBV6-5	13	TRBJ2-7	NA	TGTGCCAGCACCCCTGGGAGGGGATACGAGCAGTACTTC	CASTPGRGYEQYF
NA	TRBV5-1	13	TRBJ1-1	once	TGCGCCAGCAGGGTTCGAGAAAACACTGAAGCTTTCTTT	CASRVRENTEAFF
NA	TRBV5-1	16	TRBJ2-3	NA	TGCGCCAGCAGCTTGGCCGTCACCTATAACACAGATACGCAGTATTTT	CASSLAVTYNTDTQYF
NA	TRBV28	15	TRBJ1-5	NA	TGTGCCAGCACTTCGGGGGGGAGGTATGATCAGCCCCAGCATTTT	CASTSGGRYDQPQHF
NA	TRBV11-1	14	TRBJ2-5	NA	TGTGCCAGCAGCCCCCGGGACATCATAGAGACCCAGTACTTC	CASSPRDIIETQYF
NA	TRBV5-4	15	TRBJ1-2	few	TGTGCCAGCAGCTTGAGACGTGGGGTAGACTATGGCTACACCTTC	CASSLRRGVDYGYTF
TRBD1	TRBV7-2	15	TRBJ2-3	NA	TGTGCCAGCAGCTTAGTAGGGACAGGGGTGGATACGCAGTATTTT	CASSLVGTGVDTQYF
TRBD2	TRBV5-1	15	TRBJ2-7	once	TGCGCCAGCAGCTCCGCTAGCGGAAGCTCCTACGAGCAGTACTTC	CASSSASGSSYEQYF
NA	TRBV12-5	15	TRBJ1-1	once	TGTGCTAGTGGTTTGGGTCGACAATCTAACACTGAAGCTTTCTTT	CASGLGRQSNTEAFF
NA	TRBV27	15	TRBJ1-2	NA	TGTGCCAGCAGTTTCCTCGGGGTGGAATTGGGCGGCTACACCTTC	CASSFLGVELGGYTF
NA	TRBV6-5	13	TRBJ1-1	NA	TGTGCCAGCAGAGGGGGGGGACCCTATGAAGCTTTCTTT	CASRGGGPYEAFF
NA	TRBV10-3	12	TRBJ1-2	NA	TGTGCCATCAGTGAGTCTACAGGTGGCTACACCTTC	CAISESTGGYTF
TRBD1	TRBV11-2	15	TRBJ1-2	NA	TGTGCCAGCAGCCCCCGGACAGGGCCTTACTATGGCTACACCTTC	CASSPRTGPYYGYTF
NA	TRBV27	14	TRBJ2-7	few	TGTGCCAGCAGGCCCCTGGGAGGCGGATACGAGCAGTACTTC	CASRPLGGGYEQYF
NA	TRBV6-1	14	TRBJ1-2	many	TGTGCCAGCAGTGAACGAGTGGGTAGCTATGGCTACACCTTC	CASSERVGSYGYTF
NA	TRBV27	12	TRBJ2-1	NA	TGTGCCAGCAGTTTCGGTCCGAATGAGCAGTTCTTC	CASSFGPNEQFF
TRBD1	TRBV7-8	15	TRBJ1-1	NA	TGTGCCAGCAGCCTCTGGACAGGGGGGAACACTGAAGCTTTCTTT	CASSLWTGGNTEAFF
TRBD1	TRBV27	14	TRBJ1-2	few	TGTGCCAGCAGCCCAGGACAGGCGATCTATGGCTACACCTTC	CASSPGQAIYGYTF
NA	TRBV18	14	TRBJ2-3	NA	TGTGCCAGCTCACGCCGAGATGGGGACCTCGACCAGTATTTT	CASSRRDGDLDQYF
NA	TRBV20-1	11	TRBJ1-1	NA	TGCAGTGCTAGGCTCAGTCGTGAAGCTTTCTTT	CSARLSREAFF
NA	TRBV19	13	TRBJ1-2	once	TGTGCCAGTAGTAGACAGGACCTATATGGCTACACCTTC	CASSRQDLYGYTF
TRBD1	TRBV27	15	TRBJ1-2	NA	TGTGCCAGCAGTCCCGCCGGGACAGGGCTCTATGGCTACACCTTC	CASSPAGTGLYGYTF
NA	TRBV5-1	14	TRBJ1-6	NA	TGCGCCAGCAGCTTGGGCCCTTATGAGACACCCCTCCACTTT	CASSLGPYETPLHF
NA	TRBV5-1	15	TRBJ2-6	NA	TGCGCCAGCACCTCCACGGCCTCTGGGGCCAACGTCCTGACTTTC	CASTSTASGANVLTF
TRBD2	TRBV19	14	TRBJ2-2	NA	TGTGCCACAAAAGGGACTAGCGGCACGAGTGAGCTGTTTTTT	CATKGTSGTSELFF
TRBD1	TRBV7-9	15	TRBJ2-2	NA	TGTGCCAGCAGCCTGACAGGGTTAGGCACCGGGGAGCTGTTTTTT	CASSLTGLGTGELFF
TRBD1	TRBV4-1	14	TRBJ2-7	few	TGCGCCAGCAGCTACGGGACAGGGGGTTACGAGCAGTACTTC	CASSYGTGGYEQYF
NA	TRBV9	12	TRBJ2-5	NA	TGTGCCAGCAGCCACAGCCAAGAGACCCAGTACTTC	CASSHSQETQYF
TRBD2	TRBV2	17	TRBJ2-3	NA	TGTGCCAGCCGGGGACTAGCGGGAGAATTACGCACAGATACGCAGTATTTT	CASRGLAGELRTDTQYF
TRBD2	TRBV6-6	16	TRBJ2-2	NA	TGTGCCAGCAGGGTACTAGCGGGAGGCACTACCGGGGAGCTGTTTTTT	CASRVLAGGTTGELFF